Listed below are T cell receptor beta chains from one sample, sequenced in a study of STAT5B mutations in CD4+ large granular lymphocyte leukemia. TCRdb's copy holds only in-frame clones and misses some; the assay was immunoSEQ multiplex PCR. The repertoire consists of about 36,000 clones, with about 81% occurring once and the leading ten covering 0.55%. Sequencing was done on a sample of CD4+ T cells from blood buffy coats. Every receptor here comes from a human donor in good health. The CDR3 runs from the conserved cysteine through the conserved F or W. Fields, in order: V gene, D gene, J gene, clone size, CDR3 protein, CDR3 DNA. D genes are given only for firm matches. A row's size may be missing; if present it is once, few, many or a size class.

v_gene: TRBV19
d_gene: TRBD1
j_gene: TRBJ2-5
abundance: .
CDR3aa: CASQQAVSQGAQYF
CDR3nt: TGTGCCAGCCAACAGGCGGTATCTCAGGGGGCCCAGTACTTC

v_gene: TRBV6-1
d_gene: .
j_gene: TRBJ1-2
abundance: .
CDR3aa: CASKEVGGAGGYTF
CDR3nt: TGTGCCAGCAAGGAGGTGGGGGGCGCGGGGGGCTACACCTTC

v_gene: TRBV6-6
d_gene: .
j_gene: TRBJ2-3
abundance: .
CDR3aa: CASRRRISTDTQYF
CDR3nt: TGTGCCAGCAGGCGACGTATTAGCACAGATACGCAGTATTTT

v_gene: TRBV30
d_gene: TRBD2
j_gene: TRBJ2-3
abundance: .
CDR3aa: CAWSGGLAGADTQYF
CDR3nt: TGTGCCTGGAGTGGGGGACTAGCGGGAGCGGATACGCAGTATTTT

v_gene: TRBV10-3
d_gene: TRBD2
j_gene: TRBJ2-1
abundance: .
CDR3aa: CAIRGLAGDNEQFF
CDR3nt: TGTGCCATCAGGGGACTAGCGGGAGACAATGAGCAGTTCTTC

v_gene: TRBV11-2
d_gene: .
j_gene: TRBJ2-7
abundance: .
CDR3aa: CASSVAGDEQYF
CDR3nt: TGTGCCAGCAGCGTCGCAGGGGACGAGCAGTACTTC

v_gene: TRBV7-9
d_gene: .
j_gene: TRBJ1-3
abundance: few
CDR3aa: CASSFTGSGNTIYF
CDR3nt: TGTGCCAGCAGCTTCACAGGTTCTGGAAACACCATATATTTT

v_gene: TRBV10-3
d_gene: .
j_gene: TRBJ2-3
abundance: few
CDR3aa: CAIRSQGQTDTQYF
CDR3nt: TGTGCCATCAGATCGCAAGGACAGACAGATACGCAGTATTTT

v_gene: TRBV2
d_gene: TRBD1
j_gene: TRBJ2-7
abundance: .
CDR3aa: CASSESAPGQRLYEQYF
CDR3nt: TGTGCCAGCAGTGAATCTGCCCCGGGACAGAGACTCTACGAGCAGTACTTC

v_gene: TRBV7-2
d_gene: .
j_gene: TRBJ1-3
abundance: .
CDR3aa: CASSLRGLDFGNTIYF
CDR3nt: TGTGCCAGCAGCTTACGGGGACTCGACTTTGGAAACACCATATATTTT

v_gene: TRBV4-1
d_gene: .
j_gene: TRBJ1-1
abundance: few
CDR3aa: CASSQGFPRPNTEAFF
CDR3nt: TGCGCCAGCAGCCAAGGATTTCCGAGGCCTAACACTGAAGCTTTCTTT

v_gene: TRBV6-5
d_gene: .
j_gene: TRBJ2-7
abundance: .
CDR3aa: CASSYSAGLTYEQYF
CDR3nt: TGTGCCAGCAGTTACTCGGCAGGCCTGACCTACGAGCAGTACTTC

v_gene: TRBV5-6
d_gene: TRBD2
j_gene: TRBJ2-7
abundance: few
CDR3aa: CASSFPTSGPYEQYF
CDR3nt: TGTGCCAGCAGCTTCCCTACTAGCGGGCCCTACGAGCAGTACTTC

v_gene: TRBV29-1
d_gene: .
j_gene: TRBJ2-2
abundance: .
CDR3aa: CSALIFDSTGELFF
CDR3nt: TGCAGCGCCCTCATTTTTGACTCAACCGGGGAGCTGTTTTTT

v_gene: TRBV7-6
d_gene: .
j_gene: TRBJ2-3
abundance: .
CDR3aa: CASSLRRTDTQYF
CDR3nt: TGTGCCAGCAGCTTACGGCGCACAGATACGCAGTATTTT

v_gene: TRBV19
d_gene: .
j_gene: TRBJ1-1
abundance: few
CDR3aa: CASMGRMNTEAFF
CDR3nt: TGTGCCAGTATGGGCAGAATGAACACTGAAGCTTTCTTT

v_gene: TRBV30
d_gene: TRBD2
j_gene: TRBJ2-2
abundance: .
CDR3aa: CAWRSGTRNTGELFF
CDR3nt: TGTGCCTGGAGGTCCGGGACTAGGAACACCGGGGAGCTGTTTTTT